The sequence of this TCR beta chain was determined in a study of T-cell reconstitution after alpha-beta-depleted transplantation in children. Construction of the TCRbeta library involved unique molecular identifiers. Each CDR3 protein is one row after TCRdb ran MiXCR on the PCR reads. The sample contains roughly 350,000 distinct CDR3 sequences, 10% of which appear only once. This clonotype was seen only a few times. Germline assignment: CDR1 MNHEY and CDR2 SVGAGI. The V and J ends lost 0 bases and 3 bases respectively, with 8 bases between them. This CDR3 comprises 14 residues. The chain employs TRBV6-5 and TRBJ1-2; D remains unclear. Source: PBMCs from the stem cell graft donor, taken from the stem cell graft. The receptor comes from a human donor who donated a stem cell graft to a child with acute lymphoblastic leukemia. The CDR3 loop is CASSYSRGYYGYTF. The DNA of the CDR3 is TGTGCCAGCAGTTACTCGCGTGGTTACTATGGCTACACCTTC.